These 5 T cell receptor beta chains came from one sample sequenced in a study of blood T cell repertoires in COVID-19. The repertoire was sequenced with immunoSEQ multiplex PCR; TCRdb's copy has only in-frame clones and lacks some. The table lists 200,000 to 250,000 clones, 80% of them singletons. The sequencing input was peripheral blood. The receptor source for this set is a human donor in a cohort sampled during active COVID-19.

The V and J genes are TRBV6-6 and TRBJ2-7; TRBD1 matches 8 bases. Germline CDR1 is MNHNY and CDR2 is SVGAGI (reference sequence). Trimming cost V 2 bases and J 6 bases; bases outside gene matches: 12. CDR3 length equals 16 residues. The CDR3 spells CASSYPQTIQGGEQYF. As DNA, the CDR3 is TGTGCCAGCAGTTACCCACAAACGATACAGGGGGGCGAGCAGTACTTC.

The CDR3 nucleotides read TGTGCCAGCTCACCACCTGGACAGAGCTCCTACGAGCAGTACTTC. It translates to CASSPPGQSSYEQYF. The chain employs TRBV18 and TRBJ2-7; D may be TRBD1 (6 bases). Trimming pared 0 bases from V and 0 bases from J, leaving 9 bases between. The CDR3 loop spans 15 amino acids. The germline gives CDR1 KGHSH, CDR2 LQKENI.

The CDR3 sequence: CASSQTGAHEQFF. The CDR3 DNA reads TGTGCCAGCTCCCAGACAGGGGCCCATGAGCAGTTCTTC. The gene calls are TRBV18 and TRBJ2-1, with 8 positions matching TRBD1. Losses at the gene ends were 6 bases for V and 8 bases for J; bases not matched to a gene: 6. This CDR3 is 13 amino acids long. The V gene's germline CDR1 is KGHSH and CDR2 LQKENI.

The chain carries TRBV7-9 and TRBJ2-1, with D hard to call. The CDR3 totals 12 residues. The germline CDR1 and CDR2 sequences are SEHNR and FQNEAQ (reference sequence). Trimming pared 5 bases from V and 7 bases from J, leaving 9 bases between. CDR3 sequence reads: CASSTPRNEQFF. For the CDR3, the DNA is TGTGCCAGCAGCACGCCCAGAAATGAGCAGTTCTTC.

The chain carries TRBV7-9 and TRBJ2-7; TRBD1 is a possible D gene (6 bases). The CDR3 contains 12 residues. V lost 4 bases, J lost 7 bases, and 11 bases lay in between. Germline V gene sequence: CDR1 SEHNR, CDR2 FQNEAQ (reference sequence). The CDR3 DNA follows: TGTGCCAGCAGCTCAGGGGTGGAAGAGCAGTACTTC. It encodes CASSSGVEEQYF.